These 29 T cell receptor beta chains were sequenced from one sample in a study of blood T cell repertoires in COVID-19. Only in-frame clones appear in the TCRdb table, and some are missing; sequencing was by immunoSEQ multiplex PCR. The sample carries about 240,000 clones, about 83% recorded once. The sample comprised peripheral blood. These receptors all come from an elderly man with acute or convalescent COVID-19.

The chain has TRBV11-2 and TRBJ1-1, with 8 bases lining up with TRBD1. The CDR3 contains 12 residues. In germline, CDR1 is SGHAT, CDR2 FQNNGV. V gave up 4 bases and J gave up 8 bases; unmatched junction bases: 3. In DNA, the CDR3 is TGTGCCAGCAGCTCCAGGGGGCGCGAAGCTTTCTTT. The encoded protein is CASSSRGREAFF.

The CDR3 DNA reads TGCGCCAGTAAAAAGGACAGGGCAGCTGAAAAACTGTTTTTT. Amino acids: CASKKDRAAEKLFF. This chain connects TRBV10-1 to TRBJ1-4, with 8 bases aligning to TRBD1. The CDR3 sequence is 14 residues long. The ends lost 9 bases at V and 7 bases at J; junction bases unmatched: 10. The germline gives CDR1 WNHNN, CDR2 SYGVQD (reference sequence).

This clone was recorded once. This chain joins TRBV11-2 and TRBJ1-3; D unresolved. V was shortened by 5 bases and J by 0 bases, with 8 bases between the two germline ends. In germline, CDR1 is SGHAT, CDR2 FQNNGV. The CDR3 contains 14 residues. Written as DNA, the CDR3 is TGTGCCAGCAGCATACAAAGCTCTGGAAACACCATATATTTT. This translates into CASSIQSSGNTIYF.

CDR3 in DNA: TGTGCCACCAGTGACCGCGGACAGGTGGGAGGTGAAAAACTGTTTTTT. Protein: CATSDRGQVGGEKLFF. The V call is TRBV24-1, the J call TRBJ1-4, with TRBD1 identical over 7 bases. From germline, CDR1 is KGHDR and CDR2 SFDVKD. Unmatched junction bases numbered 11, after V lost 4 bases and J lost 7 bases. The CDR3 covers 16 residues.

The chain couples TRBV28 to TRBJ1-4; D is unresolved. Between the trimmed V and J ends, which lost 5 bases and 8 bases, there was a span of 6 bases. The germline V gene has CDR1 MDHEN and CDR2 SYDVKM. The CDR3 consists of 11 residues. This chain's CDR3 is CASSAYEKLFF. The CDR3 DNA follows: TGTGCCAGCAGTGCCTACGAAAAACTGTTTTTT. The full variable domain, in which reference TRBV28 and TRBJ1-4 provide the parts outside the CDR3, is DVKVTQSSRYLVKRTGEKVFLECVQDMDHENMFWYRQDPGLGLRLIYFSYDVKMKEKGDIPEGYSVSREKKERFSLILESASTNQTSMYLCASSAYEKLFFGSGTQLSVL.

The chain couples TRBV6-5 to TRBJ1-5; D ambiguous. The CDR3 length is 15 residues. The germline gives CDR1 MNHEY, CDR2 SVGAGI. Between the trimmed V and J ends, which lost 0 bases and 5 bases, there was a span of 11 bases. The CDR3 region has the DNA TGTGCCAGCAGTTACTCGGGCGGGGATCATCAGCCCCAGCATTTT. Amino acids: CASSYSGGDHQPQHF.

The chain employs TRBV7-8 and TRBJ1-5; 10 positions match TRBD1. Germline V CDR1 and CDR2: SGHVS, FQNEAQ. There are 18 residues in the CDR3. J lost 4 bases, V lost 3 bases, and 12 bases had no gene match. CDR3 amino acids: CASSLFVRQGAGNQPQHF. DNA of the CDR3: TGTGCCAGCAGCTTGTTCGTGAGACAGGGGGCAGGTAATCAGCCCCAGCATTTT.

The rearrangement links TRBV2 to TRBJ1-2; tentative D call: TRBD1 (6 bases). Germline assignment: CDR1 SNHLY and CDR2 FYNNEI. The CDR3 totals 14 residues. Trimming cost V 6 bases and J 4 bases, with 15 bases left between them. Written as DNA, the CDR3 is TGTGCCAGCAGGGGACAACGGGGTTCCTATGGCTACACCTTC. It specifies CASRGQRGSYGYTF.

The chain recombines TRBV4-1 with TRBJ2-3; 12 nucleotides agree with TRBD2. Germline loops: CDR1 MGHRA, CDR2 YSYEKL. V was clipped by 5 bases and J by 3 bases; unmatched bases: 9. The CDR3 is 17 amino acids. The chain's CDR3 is CASSSQTSGRGTDTQYF. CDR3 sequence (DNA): TGCGCCAGCAGCTCTCAGACTAGCGGGAGAGGGACAGATACGCAGTATTTT.

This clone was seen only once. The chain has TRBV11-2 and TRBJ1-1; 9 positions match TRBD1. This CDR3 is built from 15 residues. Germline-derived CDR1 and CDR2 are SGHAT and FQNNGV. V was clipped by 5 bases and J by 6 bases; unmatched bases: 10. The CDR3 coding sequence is TGTGCCAGCAGCACGAGGACAGGGGTGTCCTCTGAAGCTTTCTTT. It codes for CASSTRTGVSSEAFF.

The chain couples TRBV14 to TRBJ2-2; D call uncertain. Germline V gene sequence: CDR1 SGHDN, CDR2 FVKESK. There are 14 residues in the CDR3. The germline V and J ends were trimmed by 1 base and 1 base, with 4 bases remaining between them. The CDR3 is CASSQGVNTGELFF. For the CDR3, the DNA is TGTGCCAGCAGCCAAGGAGTGAACACCGGGGAGCTGTTTTTT.

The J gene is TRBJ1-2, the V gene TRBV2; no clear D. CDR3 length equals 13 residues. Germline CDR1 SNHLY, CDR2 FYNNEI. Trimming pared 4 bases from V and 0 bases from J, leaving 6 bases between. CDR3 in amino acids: CASSAESNYGYTF. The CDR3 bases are TGTGCCAGCAGTGCCGAGTCTAACTATGGCTACACCTTC.

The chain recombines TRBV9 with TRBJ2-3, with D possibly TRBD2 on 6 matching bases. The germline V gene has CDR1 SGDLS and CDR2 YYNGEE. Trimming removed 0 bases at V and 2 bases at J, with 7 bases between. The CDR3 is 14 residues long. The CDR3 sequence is CASSVAGVTDTQYF. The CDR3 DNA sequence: TGTGCCAGCAGCGTAGCGGGGGTCACAGATACGCAGTATTTT.

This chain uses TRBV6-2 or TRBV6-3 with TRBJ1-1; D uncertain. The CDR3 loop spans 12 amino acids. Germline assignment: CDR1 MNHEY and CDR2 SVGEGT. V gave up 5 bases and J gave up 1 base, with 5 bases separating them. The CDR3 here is CASSRWNTEAFF. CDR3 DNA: TGTGCCAGCAGTCGTTGGAACACTGAAGCTTTCTTT.

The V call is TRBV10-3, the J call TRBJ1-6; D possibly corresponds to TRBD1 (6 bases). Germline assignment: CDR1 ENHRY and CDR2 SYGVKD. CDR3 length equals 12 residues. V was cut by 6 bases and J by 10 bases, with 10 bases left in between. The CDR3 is CAISTGLSPLHF. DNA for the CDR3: TGTGCCATCAGCACAGGGTTATCACCCCTCCACTTT.

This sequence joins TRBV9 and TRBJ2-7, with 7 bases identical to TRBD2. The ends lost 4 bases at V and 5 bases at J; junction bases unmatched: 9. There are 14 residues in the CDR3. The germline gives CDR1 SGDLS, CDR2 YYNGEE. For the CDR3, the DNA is TGTGCCAGCAGCTCCCGGGACTATTTCAACGAGCAGTACTTC. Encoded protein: CASSSRDYFNEQYF. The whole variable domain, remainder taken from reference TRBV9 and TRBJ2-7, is DSGVTQTPKHLITATGQRVTLRCSPRSGDLSVYWYQQSLDQGLQFLIQYYNGEERAKGNILERFSAQQFPDLHSELNLSSLELGDSALYFCASSSRDYFNEQYFGPGTRLTVT.

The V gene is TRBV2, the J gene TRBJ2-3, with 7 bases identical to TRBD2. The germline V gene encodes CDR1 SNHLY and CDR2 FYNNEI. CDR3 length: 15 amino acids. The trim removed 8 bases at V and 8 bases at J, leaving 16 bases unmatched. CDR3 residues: CASSRDYDRPVTQYF. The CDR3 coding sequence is TGTGCCAGCTCTCGGGACTACGATAGACCTGTTACGCAGTATTTT. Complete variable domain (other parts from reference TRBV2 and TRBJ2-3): EPEVTQTPSHQVTQMGQEVILRCVPISNHLYFYWYRQILGQKVEFLVSFYNNEISEKSEIFDDQFSVERPDGSNFTLKIRSTKLEDSAMYFCASSRDYDRPVTQYFGPGTRLTVL.

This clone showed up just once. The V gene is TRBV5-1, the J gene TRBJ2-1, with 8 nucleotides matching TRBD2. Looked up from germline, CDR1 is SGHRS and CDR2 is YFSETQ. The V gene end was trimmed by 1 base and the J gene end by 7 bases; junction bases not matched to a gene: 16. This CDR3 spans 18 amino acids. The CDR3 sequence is CASSLPGGRGSGRNEQFF. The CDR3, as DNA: TGCGCCAGCAGCTTGCCGGGGGGCCGAGGAAGCGGGAGAAATGAGCAGTTCTTC.

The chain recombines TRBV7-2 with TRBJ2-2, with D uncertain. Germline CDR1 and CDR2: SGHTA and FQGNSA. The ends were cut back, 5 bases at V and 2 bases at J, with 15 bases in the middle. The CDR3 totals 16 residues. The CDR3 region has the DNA TGTGCCAGCAGCCCAACCGGTCGGTTAAACACCGGGGAGCTGTTTTTT. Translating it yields CASSPTGRLNTGELFF.

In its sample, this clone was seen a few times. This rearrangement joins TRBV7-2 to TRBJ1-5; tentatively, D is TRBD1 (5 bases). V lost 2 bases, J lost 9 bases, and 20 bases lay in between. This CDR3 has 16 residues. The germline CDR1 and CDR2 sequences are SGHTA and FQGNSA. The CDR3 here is CASSLLISGDGGPQHF. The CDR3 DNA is TGTGCCAGCAGCTTATTAATATCGGGGGACGGAGGGCCCCAGCATTTT.

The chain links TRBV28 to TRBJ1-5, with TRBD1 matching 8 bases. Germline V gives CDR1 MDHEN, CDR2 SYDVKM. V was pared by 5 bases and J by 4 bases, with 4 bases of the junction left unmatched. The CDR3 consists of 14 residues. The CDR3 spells CASSNGQGNQPQHF. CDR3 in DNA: TGTGCCAGCAGTAACGGACAGGGTAATCAGCCCCAGCATTTT.

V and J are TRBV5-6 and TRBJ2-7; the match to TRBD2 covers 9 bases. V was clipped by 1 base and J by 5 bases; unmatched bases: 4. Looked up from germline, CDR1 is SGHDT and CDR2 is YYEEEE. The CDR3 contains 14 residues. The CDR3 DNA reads TGTGCCAGCAGCTTGCCGGGACTAGCCAACGAGCAGTACTTC. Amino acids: CASSLPGLANEQYF.

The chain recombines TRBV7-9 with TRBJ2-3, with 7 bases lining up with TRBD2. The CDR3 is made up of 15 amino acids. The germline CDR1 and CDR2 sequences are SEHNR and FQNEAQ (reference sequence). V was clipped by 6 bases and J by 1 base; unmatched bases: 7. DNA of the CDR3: TGTGCCAGCAGACTCAGCGGGATAGGCACAGATACGCAGTATTTT. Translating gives CASRLSGIGTDTQYF.

The CDR3 reads CASSPIGSGGYGYTF. The CDR3 nucleotides are TGTGCCAGCAGCCCAATAGGGTCGGGAGGCTATGGCTACACCTTC. The rearrangement uses TRBV4-2 and TRBJ1-2, with D uncertain. CDR3 size: 15 residues. Germline CDR1 reads LGHNA; CDR2 reads YNFKEQ. Trimming took off 4 bases at V and 4 bases at J, with 16 bases between the two ends.

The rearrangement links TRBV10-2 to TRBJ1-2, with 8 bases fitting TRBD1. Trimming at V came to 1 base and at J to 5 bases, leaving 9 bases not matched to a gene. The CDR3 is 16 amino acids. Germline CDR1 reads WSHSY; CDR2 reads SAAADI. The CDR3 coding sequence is TGCGCCAGCAGTGAGTGGGTTCGACAGGGGAATTATGGCTACACCTTC. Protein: CASSEWVRQGNYGYTF.

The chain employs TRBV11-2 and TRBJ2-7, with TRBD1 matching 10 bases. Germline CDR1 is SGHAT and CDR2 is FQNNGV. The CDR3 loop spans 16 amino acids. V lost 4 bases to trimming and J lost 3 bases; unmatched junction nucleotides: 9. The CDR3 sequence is CASSYPGQGYGYEQYF. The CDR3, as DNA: TGTGCCAGCAGCTACCCGGGACAGGGGTACGGCTACGAGCAGTACTTC.

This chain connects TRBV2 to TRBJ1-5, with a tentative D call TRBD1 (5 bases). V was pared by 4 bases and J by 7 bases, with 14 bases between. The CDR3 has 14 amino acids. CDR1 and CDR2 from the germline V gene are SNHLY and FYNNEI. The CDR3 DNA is TGTGCCAGCAGTGGACAGTCCCTTATACAGCCCCAGCATTTT. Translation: CASSGQSLIQPQHF.

CDR3: CASSKEEETGEPLHF. CDR3 DNA sequence: TGTGCCAGCAGCAAAGAGGAGGAGACAGGGGAACCGCTCCACTTT. The chain links TRBV21-1 to TRBJ1-6; TRBD1, as called in the table, went unchecked against the DNA. TRBV21-1 is designated a pseudogene. The CDR3 spans 15 residues.

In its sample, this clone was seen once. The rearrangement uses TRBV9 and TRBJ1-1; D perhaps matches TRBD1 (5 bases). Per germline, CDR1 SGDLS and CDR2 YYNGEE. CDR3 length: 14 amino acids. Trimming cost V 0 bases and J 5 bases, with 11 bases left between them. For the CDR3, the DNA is TGTGCCAGCAGCGTAGCCGACAGACAAACTGAAGCTTTCTTT. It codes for CASSVADRQTEAFF.